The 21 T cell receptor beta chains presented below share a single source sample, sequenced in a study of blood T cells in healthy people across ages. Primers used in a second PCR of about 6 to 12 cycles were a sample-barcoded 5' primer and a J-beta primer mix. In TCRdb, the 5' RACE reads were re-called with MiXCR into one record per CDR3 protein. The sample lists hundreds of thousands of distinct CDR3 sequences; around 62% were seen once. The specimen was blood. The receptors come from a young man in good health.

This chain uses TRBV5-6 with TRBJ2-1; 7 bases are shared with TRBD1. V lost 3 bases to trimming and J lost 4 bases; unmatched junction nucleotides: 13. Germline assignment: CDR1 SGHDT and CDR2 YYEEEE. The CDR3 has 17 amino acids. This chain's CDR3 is CASSSKTGLPGYNEQFF. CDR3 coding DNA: TGTGCCAGCAGCTCGAAGACAGGGCTCCCCGGGTACAATGAGCAGTTCTTC.

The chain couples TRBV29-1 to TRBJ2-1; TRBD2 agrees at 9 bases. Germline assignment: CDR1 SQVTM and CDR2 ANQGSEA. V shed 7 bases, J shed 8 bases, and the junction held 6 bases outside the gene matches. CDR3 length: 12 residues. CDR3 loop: CSAAGGGDEQFF. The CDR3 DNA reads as TGCAGCGCAGCGGGGGGCGGGGATGAGCAGTTCTTC.

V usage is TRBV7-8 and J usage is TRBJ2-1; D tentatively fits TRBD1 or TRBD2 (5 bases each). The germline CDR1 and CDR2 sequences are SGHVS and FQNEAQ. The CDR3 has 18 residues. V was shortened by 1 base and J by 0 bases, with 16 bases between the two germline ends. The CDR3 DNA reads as TGTGCCAGCAGCTTAGGGTCGGGTGTGGGGGACTCCTACAATGAGCAGTTCTTC. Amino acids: CASSLGSGVGDSYNEQFF.

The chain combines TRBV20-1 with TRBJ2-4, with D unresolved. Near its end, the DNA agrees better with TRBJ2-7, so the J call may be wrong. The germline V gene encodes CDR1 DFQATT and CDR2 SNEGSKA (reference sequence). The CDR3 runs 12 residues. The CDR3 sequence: CSARGDLDEQYF. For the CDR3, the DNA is TGCAGTGCTAGAGGGGATCTGGACGAGCAGTACTTC.

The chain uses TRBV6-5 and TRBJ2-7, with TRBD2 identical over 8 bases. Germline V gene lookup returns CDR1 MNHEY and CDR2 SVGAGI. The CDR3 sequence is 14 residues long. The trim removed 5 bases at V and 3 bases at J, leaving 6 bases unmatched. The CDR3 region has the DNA TGTGCCAGCAGTATTAGCGGGGCCTACTACGAGCAGTACTTC. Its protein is CASSISGAYYEQYF.

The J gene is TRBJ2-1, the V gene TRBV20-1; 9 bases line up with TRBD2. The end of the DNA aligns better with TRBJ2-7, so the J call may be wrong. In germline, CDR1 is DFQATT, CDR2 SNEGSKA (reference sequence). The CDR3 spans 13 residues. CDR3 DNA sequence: TGCAGTGCGGCGGGGGGGTATTACAATGAGCAGTACTTC. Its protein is CSAAGGYYNEQYF.

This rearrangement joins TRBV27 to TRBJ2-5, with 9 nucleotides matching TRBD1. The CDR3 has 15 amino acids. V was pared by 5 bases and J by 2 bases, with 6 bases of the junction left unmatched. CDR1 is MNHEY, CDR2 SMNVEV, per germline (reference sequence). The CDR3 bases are TGTGCCAGCAGTCTACTAGGACAGGGGCAAGAGACCCAGTACTTC. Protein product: CASSLLGQGQETQYF.

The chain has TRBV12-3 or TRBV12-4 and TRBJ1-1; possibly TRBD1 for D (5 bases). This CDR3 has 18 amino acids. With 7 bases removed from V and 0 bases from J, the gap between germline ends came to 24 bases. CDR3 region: CASTRGPQGLNMNTEAFF. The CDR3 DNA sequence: TGTGCCAGCACCCGGGGCCCCCAGGGCCTCAACATGAACACTGAAGCTTTCTTT.

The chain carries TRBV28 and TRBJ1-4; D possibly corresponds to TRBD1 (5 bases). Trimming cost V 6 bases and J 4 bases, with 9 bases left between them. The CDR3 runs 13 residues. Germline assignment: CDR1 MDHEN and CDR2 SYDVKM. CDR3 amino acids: CASRGTDNEKLFF. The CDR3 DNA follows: TGTGCCAGCAGGGGGACGGATAATGAAAAACTGTTTTTT.

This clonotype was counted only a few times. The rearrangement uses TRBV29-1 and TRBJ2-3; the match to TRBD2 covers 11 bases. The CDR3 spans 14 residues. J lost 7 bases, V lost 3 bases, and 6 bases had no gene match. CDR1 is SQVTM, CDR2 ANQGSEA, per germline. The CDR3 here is CSVDATSGVNTQYF. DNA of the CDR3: TGCAGCGTTGATGCGACTAGCGGGGTAAATACGCAGTATTTT.

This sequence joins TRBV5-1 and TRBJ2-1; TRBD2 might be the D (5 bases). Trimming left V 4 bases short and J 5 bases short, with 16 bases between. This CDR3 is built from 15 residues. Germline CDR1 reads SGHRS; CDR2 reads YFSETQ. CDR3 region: CASSRTPGENNEQFF. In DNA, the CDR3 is TGCGCCAGCAGCCGAACCCCCGGGGAAAACAATGAGCAGTTCTTC.

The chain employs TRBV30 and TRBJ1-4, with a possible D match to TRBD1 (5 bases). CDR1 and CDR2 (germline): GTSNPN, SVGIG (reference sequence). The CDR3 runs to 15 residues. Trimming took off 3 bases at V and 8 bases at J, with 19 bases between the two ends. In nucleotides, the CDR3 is TGTGCCTGGAGCCCGGACACATTCCTGGCCGAAAAACTGTTTTTT. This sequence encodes CAWSPDTFLAEKLFF.

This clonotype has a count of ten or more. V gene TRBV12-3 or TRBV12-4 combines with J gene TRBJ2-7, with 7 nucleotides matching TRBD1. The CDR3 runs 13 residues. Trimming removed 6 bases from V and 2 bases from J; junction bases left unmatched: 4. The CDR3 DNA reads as TGTGCCAGCAGCATCGGGACAGCCTACGAGCAGTACTTC. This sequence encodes CASSIGTAYEQYF.

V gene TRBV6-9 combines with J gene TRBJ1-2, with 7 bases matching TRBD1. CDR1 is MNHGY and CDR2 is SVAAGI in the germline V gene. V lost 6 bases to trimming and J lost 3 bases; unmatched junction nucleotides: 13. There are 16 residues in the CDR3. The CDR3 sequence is CASSLTTAGGYYGYTF. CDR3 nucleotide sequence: TGTGCCAGCAGCCTAACTACGGCAGGGGGATACTATGGCTACACCTTC.

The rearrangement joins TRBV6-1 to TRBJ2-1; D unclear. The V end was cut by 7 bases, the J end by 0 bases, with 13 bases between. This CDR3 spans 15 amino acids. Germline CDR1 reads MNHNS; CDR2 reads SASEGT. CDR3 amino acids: CASTPVGFSYNEQFF. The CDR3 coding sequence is TGTGCCAGCACCCCGGTGGGGTTCTCCTACAATGAGCAGTTCTTC.

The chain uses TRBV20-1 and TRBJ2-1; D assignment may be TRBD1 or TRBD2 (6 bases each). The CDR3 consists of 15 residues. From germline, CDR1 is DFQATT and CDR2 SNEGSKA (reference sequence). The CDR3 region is CSVGIKGGQYNEQFF. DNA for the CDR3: TGCAGCGTTGGGATCAAGGGGGGCCAATACAATGAGCAGTTCTTC.

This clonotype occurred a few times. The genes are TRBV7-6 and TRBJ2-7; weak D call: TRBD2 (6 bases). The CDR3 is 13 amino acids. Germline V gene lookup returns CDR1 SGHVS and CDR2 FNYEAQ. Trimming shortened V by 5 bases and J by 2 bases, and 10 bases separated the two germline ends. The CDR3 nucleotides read TGTGCCAGCAGCCGGGGGTCAACCTACGAGCAGTACTTC. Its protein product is CASSRGSTYEQYF.

The CDR3 sequence: CASKSPAGVSEQFF. CDR3 DNA: TGTGCCAGCAAGAGTCCGGCGGGGGTGAGTGAGCAGTTCTTC. The gene calls are TRBV7-8 and TRBJ2-1, with TRBD2 matching over 7 bases. The CDR3 loop spans 14 amino acids. In germline, CDR1 is SGHVS, CDR2 FQNEAQ. V lost 7 bases to trimming and J lost 9 bases; unmatched junction nucleotides: 12. The entire variable domain, with the rest obtained from reference TRBV7-8 and TRBJ2-1, is as follows: GAGVSQSPRYKVAKRGQDVALRCDPISGHVSLFWYQQALGQGPEFLTYFQNEAQLDKSGLPSDRFFAERPEGSVSTLKIQRTQQEDSAVYLCASKSPAGVSEQFFGPGTRLTVL.

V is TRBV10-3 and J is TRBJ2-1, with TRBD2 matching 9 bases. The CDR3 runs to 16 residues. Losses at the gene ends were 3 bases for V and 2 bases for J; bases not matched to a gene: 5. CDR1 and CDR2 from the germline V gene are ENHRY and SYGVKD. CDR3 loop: CAISEPGTSTYNEQFF. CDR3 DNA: TGTGCCATCAGTGAACCCGGGACTAGCACCTACAATGAGCAGTTCTTC.

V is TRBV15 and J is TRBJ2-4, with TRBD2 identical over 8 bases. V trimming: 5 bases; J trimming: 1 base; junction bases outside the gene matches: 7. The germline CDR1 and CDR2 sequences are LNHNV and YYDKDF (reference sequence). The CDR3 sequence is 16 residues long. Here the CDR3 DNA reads TGTGCCACCAGCTCCGGCGGGGGGTTGGCCAAAAACATTCAGTACTTC. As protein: CATSSGGGLAKNIQYF.

CDR3: CASSLIRSGIGQETQYF. The CDR3 DNA follows: TGCGCCAGCAGCTTGATCCGTTCGGGGATTGGCCAAGAGACCCAGTACTTC. This rearrangement joins TRBV5-1 to TRBJ2-5; maybe TRBD2 (5 bases). The germline V gene encodes CDR1 SGHRS and CDR2 YFSETQ. The V end was cut by 1 base, the J end by 1 base, with 17 bases between. This CDR3 is 17 amino acids long.